This is a list of T cell receptor beta chains from one sample in a study of T cell repertoires in cytomegalovirus infection. TCRdb re-called the reads through MiXCR, storing one row per CDR3 protein. This sample has some 390,000 distinct CDR3 sequences, with less than 20% found just once. The sample comprised PBMCs. The receptor source for this set is a human donor in good health (CMV status not recorded). Some clones in this sample may be carry-over from other donors' samples. The CDR3 runs from the conserved cysteine through the conserved F or W. Each record gives: CDR3 DNA, CDR3 protein, clone size, D gene, V gene, J gene. D genes are given only for firm matches. Clone size appears in some rows only: once, few, many, or a class for an expanded clone.

CDR3 DNA: TGCAGCGTTGACCTGGTGGGGACAGGGGGCTCTGGCTACACCTTC
CDR3 protein: CSVDLVGTGGSGYTF
clone size: few
D gene: TRBD1
V gene: TRBV29-1
J gene: TRBJ1-2

CDR3 DNA: TGTGCCAGCAGCTTCCGGGACTACGTATACGAGCAGTACTTC
CDR3 protein: CASSFRDYVYEQYF
clone size: many
D gene: TRBD2
V gene: TRBV7-8
J gene: TRBJ2-7

CDR3 DNA: TGTGCCAGCAGTTCAGGGCCGTTCAGCAATCAGCCCCAGCATTTT
CDR3 protein: CASSSGPFSNQPQHF
clone size: .
D gene: .
V gene: TRBV6-6
J gene: TRBJ1-5

CDR3 DNA: TGTGCCAGCAGCCCACAGGGGGCGAACACCGGGGAGCTGTTTTTT
CDR3 protein: CASSPQGANTGELFF
clone size: many
D gene: TRBD1
V gene: TRBV7-6
J gene: TRBJ2-2

CDR3 DNA: TGCGCCAGCAGCCAAGCAATGGGCATCGGGAGCACTGAAGCTTTCTTT
CDR3 protein: CASSQAMGIGSTEAFF
clone size: many
D gene: .
V gene: TRBV4-1
J gene: TRBJ1-1

CDR3 DNA: TGTGCCAGCAGTATTAGCCGGGTGGAGACCCAGTACTTC
CDR3 protein: CASSISRVETQYF
clone size: .
D gene: .
V gene: TRBV12-3/TRBV12-4
J gene: TRBJ2-5

CDR3 DNA: TGTGCCAGCAGCTCAGGCGGGCCGGGAGTCAATGAGCAGTTCTTC
CDR3 protein: CASSSGGPGVNEQFF
clone size: many
D gene: .
V gene: TRBV7-2
J gene: TRBJ2-1

CDR3 DNA: TGTGCCAGCAGCCCCGGGATAGCGGGACCAGATACGCAGTATTTT
CDR3 protein: CASSPGIAGPDTQYF
clone size: few
D gene: TRBD2
V gene: TRBV5-4
J gene: TRBJ2-3

CDR3 DNA: TGCAGCGTTGAAGTTACTGGAAACACCATATATTTT
CDR3 protein: CSVEVTGNTIYF
clone size: .
D gene: .
V gene: TRBV29-1
J gene: TRBJ1-3

CDR3 DNA: TGTGCCAGTAGTATAGGATCAGGAAACTACGAGCAGTACTTC
CDR3 protein: CASSIGSGNYEQYF
clone size: .
D gene: .
V gene: TRBV19
J gene: TRBJ2-7

CDR3 DNA: TGTGCCAGCTCACCACCGGACAGGGGAAACACCGGGGAGCTGTTTTTT
CDR3 protein: CASSPPDRGNTGELFF
clone size: many
D gene: TRBD1
V gene: TRBV18
J gene: TRBJ2-2

CDR3 DNA: TGCGCCAGCAGCCCCTACAACAGGGTCGAGAATTCACCCCTCCACTTT
CDR3 protein: CASSPYNRVENSPLHF
clone size: few
D gene: .
V gene: TRBV5-1
J gene: TRBJ1-6

CDR3 DNA: TGTGCCACCAGCCACCCGGGGGCCCTCCAAGAGACCCAGTACTTC
CDR3 protein: CATSHPGALQETQYF
clone size: .
D gene: .
V gene: TRBV15
J gene: TRBJ2-5

CDR3 DNA: TGTGCCAGCAGTCCTTGGGGGCTAGCGGCGCAGAGCTCCTACAATGAGCAGTTCTTC
CDR3 protein: CASSPWGLAAQSSYNEQFF
clone size: many
D gene: .
V gene: TRBV12-3/TRBV12-4
J gene: TRBJ2-1

CDR3 DNA: TGTGCCAGCAGCTTAGAGTTGGGAGATACGCAGTATTTT
CDR3 protein: CASSLELGDTQYF
clone size: few
D gene: .
V gene: TRBV7-2
J gene: TRBJ2-3

CDR3 DNA: TGTGCCAGCAGTGAATCTCCCACCGCTTTGGGCGCTTTCTTT
CDR3 protein: CASSESPTALGAFF
clone size: many
D gene: .
V gene: TRBV6-1
J gene: TRBJ1-1

CDR3 DNA: TGTGCCAGTAGTATAGGCGGCGGGGGAACCTACAATGAGCAGTTCTTC
CDR3 protein: CASSIGGGGTYNEQFF
clone size: many
D gene: TRBD2
V gene: TRBV19
J gene: TRBJ2-1

CDR3 DNA: TGCGCCAGCAGCCAAGATAAGTCACGTTACAATGAGCAGTTCTTC
CDR3 protein: CASSQDKSRYNEQFF
clone size: few
D gene: .
V gene: TRBV4-3
J gene: TRBJ2-1

CDR3 DNA: TGTGCCTGGAGAAATCTTCTAACCTCTAGCTATGGCTACATCTTC
CDR3 protein: CAWRNLLTSSYGYIF
clone size: .
D gene: .
V gene: TRBV30
J gene: TRBJ1-2

CDR3 DNA: TGTGCCAGCAGTTCCGACTATAGACCAGTTAATGAGCAGTTCTTC
CDR3 protein: CASSSDYRPVNEQFF
clone size: many
D gene: .
V gene: TRBV7-9
J gene: TRBJ2-1

CDR3 DNA: TGCAGTGCTAGCAGCGGGAGGAGGAGGGGGACAGATACGCAGTATTTT
CDR3 protein: CSASSGRRRGTDTQYF
clone size: few
D gene: TRBD2
V gene: TRBV20-1
J gene: TRBJ2-3

CDR3 DNA: TGCGCCAGCAGCCAAGATGGGCAAACCGCCCCCACAGATACGCAGTATTTT
CDR3 protein: CASSQDGQTAPTDTQYF
clone size: .
D gene: .
V gene: TRBV4-1
J gene: TRBJ2-3

CDR3 DNA: TGTGCCAGCAGATCACAGGGGGCGACCACTGAAGCTTTCTTT
CDR3 protein: CASRSQGATTEAFF
clone size: .
D gene: TRBD1
V gene: TRBV2
J gene: TRBJ1-1

CDR3 DNA: TGTGCCAGCAGCATTACTCGAGGGGGAAAAGGCTACACCTTC
CDR3 protein: CASSITRGGKGYTF
clone size: .
D gene: .
V gene: TRBV14
J gene: TRBJ1-2